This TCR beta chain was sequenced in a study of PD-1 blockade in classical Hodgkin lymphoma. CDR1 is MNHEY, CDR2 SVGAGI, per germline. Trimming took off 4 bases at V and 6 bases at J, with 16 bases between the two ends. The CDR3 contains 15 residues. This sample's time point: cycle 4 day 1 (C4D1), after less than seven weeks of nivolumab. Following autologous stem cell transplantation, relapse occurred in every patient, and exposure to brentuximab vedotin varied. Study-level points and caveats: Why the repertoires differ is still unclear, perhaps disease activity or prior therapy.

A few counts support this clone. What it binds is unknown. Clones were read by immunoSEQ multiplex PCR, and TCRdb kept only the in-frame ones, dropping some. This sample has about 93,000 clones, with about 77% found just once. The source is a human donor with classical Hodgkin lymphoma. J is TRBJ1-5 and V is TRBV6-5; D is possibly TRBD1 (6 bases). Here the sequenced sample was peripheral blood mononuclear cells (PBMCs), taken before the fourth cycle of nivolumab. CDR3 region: CASSLTGTGLQPQHF. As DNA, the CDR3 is TGTGCCAGCAGTTTAACAGGGACCGGGCTTCAGCCCCAGCATTTT.